Listed below are T cell receptor beta chains from one sample, sequenced in a study of CD8 T cells in ankylosing spondylitis. TCRdb independently ran MiXCR on the 5' RACE reads; one entry per CDR3 protein. The sample contains fewer than 400,000 distinct CDR3 sequences, around 7.6% of which appear only once. Sequenced input: blood, either unsorted or a sorted T cell fraction (not recorded which). These receptors were collected from a male donor with ankylosing spondylitis. CDR3s include the opening cysteine and the closing phenylalanine or tryptophan. D genes are given only for firm matches. Part of the rows lack a size; the others show once, few, many or a class for expanded clones.

TRBD2	few	TRBV5-1	TRBJ2-1	CASSSGLARGDEQFF	TGCGCCAGCAGCTCGGGACTAGCGAGAGGCGATGAGCAGTTCTTC
TRBD1	many	TRBV29-1	TRBJ2-3	CSVVRDRASDTQYF	TGCAGCGTGGTCCGGGACAGGGCTTCAGATACGCAGTATTTT
-	-	TRBV29-1	TRBJ1-1	CSVEWESEAFF	TGCAGCGTTGAATGGGAGTCTGAAGCTTTCTTT
-	few	TRBV21-1	TRBJ2-5	CASSKGTSGFETQYF	TGTGCCAGCAGCAAAGGGACTAGCGGGTTCGAGACCCAGTACTTC
-	-	TRBV3-1	TRBJ1-1	CASSQGQGEAFF	TGTGCCAGCAGCCAAGGGCAGGGAGAAGCTTTCTTT
-	-	TRBV7-9	TRBJ1-1	CASSLAQAEAFF	TGTGCCAGCAGCTTAGCACAGGCCGAAGCTTTCTTT
TRBD2	few	TRBV12-3/TRBV12-4	TRBJ2-3	CASSPGTSGRAGEDTQYF	TGTGCCAGCAGTCCAGGGACTAGCGGGAGGGCCGGAGAAGATACGCAGTATTTT
-	few	TRBV30	TRBJ1-2	CARAVQLYGYTF	TGTGCCAGGGCCGTACAGCTATATGGCTACACCTTC
-	many	TRBV29-1	TRBJ2-1	CSGGGQSYNEQFF	TGCAGCGGGGGGGGACAGTCCTACAATGAGCAGTTCTTC
-	many	TRBV6-5	TRBJ2-6	CASSSVTNVLTF	TGTGCCAGCAGTTCAGTGACCAACGTCCTGACTTTC
-	few	TRBV18	TRBJ1-1	CASSTEWVNTEAFF	TGTGCCAGCTCAACGGAATGGGTGAACACTGAAGCTTTCTTT
TRBD2	many	TRBV7-9	TRBJ2-1	CASSFPGTSGSNEQFF	TGTGCCAGCAGCTTTCCCGGGACTAGCGGGTCCAATGAGCAGTTCTTC